The clone carrying this T cell receptor (beta chain) came up a few times. Losses at the gene ends were 3 bases for V and 10 bases for J; bases not matched to a gene: 6. In germline, CDR1 is SGHKS, CDR2 YYEKEE (reference sequence). The length of the CDR3 is 12 residues. PCR involved 60 Vbeta and 13 Jbeta primers. Original analysis: Roughly 9.9 million shared chains were among the approximately 87 million unique TCR beta chains that a later analysis counted. The repertoire was sequenced with immunoSEQ multiplex PCR; TCRdb's copy has only in-frame clones and lacks some. For V, J and clone size, that table is used; D and trimming come from the DNA. The table lists 150,000 to 200,000 clones, roughly four fifths of them singletons, with approximately 1.5% in the top ten. The data were taken from a study of cytomegalovirus exposure and HLA in healthy donors.

Sequenced material: PBMCs. This sequence originates from a man in his forties in good health and CMV-seronegative. The gene calls are TRBV5-5 and TRBJ1-1; 7 positions match TRBD1. CDR3 DNA: TGTGCCAGCAGCTGGGTGACAGGGCGAGCTTTCTTT. It yields the protein CASSWVTGRAFF.